The 27 T cell receptor beta chains reported below all come from one sample, sequenced in a study of low-dose radiotherapy and immunotherapy resistance in tumors. Covering alpha and beta chains, TRAV- and TRBV-specific primers were used for the first-strand cDNA. The authors amplified TCRs for about 20 PCR cycles with a constant-region primer and a V-primer adapter. MiXCR, run by TCRdb on the reads, gives a single entry per CDR3 protein. The sample records approximately 89,000 distinct CDR3 sequences, 18% being singletons. Time point meaning: before trial treatment. Sequencing used PBMCs, obtained before treatment. The receptors stem from a male donor with prostate cancer.

This clonotype was recorded at least ten times. The chain uses TRBV5-5 and TRBJ2-1; the match to TRBD2 covers 9 bases. CDR1 is SGHKS and CDR2 is YYEKEE in the germline V gene (reference sequence). With V trimmed by 0 bases and J by 1 base, 5 bases remained unmatched. This CDR3 has 17 residues. In DNA form, the CDR3 reads TGTGCCAGCAGCTTGGCCGGCGGGGGGGGTTCCTACAATGAGCAGTTCTTC. The encoded protein is CASSLAGGGGSYNEQFF.

This clonotype was observed at least ten times. The rearrangement joins TRBV6-5 to TRBJ2-1; 8 bases agree with TRBD1. Germline CDR1 is MNHEY and CDR2 is SVGAGI. V shed 7 bases and J 12 bases; nucleotides not matched to a gene: 14. This CDR3 contains 14 residues. CDR3 in DNA: TGTGCCAGCAACAAAAAACCAGGGGGCCCTTCGCAGTTCTTC. Translating it yields CASNKKPGGPSQFF.

This clonotype was detected many times. This sequence joins TRBV7-2 and TRBJ2-1, with 7 bases fitting TRBD2. The CDR3 is 15 residues long. V shed 8 bases, J shed 0 bases, and the junction held 7 bases outside the gene matches. CDR1 and CDR2 (germline): SGHTA, FQGNSA. The CDR3 region has the DNA TGTGCCAGCCTCCGGGAGGTCCTCTCCTACAATGAGCAGTTCTTC. It yields the protein CASLREVLSYNEQFF.

This clonotype was observed at least ten times. The rearrangement uses TRBV18 and TRBJ1-4, with a possible D match to TRBD1 (5 bases). The germline V gene has CDR1 KGHSH and CDR2 LQKENI. V was clipped by 2 bases and J by 4 bases, with 8 bases between them. CDR3 length equals 14 residues. CDR3 sequence (DNA): TGTGCCAGCTCACCAGGCCAGGGTAATGAAAAACTGTTTTTT. Translating it yields CASSPGQGNEKLFF.

This clonotype was observed a handful of times. This likely came from a read error, as a far larger clone is one base away. The chain uses TRBV2 and TRBJ2-1, with D maybe TRBD2 (5 bases). The V end lost 7 bases, the J end lost 10 bases, and 14 bases lay between the germline ends. The germline V gene encodes CDR1 SNHLY and CDR2 FYNNEI. CDR3 size: 12 residues. As DNA, the CDR3 is TGTGCCAGCACCCAAGACTACTACGAGCAGTTCTTC. Translating it yields CASTQDYYEQFF.

This clonotype was recorded many times. The V and J genes are TRBV11-2 and TRBJ2-3; TRBD2 matches 7 bases. J was trimmed by 9 bases and V by 0 bases; bases with no gene match: 9. The CDR3 loop spans 15 amino acids. CDR1 and CDR2 (germline): SGHAT, FQNNGV. The CDR3 region is CASSLEGGGRGTQYF. The CDR3 DNA follows: TGTGCCAGCAGCTTAGAGGGGGGGGGTCGGGGGACGCAGTATTTT.

This clonotype was counted at least ten times. The rearrangement links TRBV13 to TRBJ2-7; D unclear. V was pared by 2 bases and J by 0 bases, with 8 bases between. The CDR3 covers 14 residues. The germline V gene has CDR1 PRHDT and CDR2 FYEKMQ (reference sequence). CDR3 in DNA: TGTGCCAGCAGCTTACTCGTCAACTCCTACGAGCAGTACTTC. Translating it yields CASSLLVNSYEQYF.

This clonotype was seen repeatedly, ten times or more. This rearrangement joins TRBV6-2 or TRBV6-3 to TRBJ2-7, with 7 positions matching TRBD1. Germline V CDR1 and CDR2: MNHEY, SVGEGT. The CDR3 is 15 residues long. The V and J ends lost 5 bases and 4 bases, in that order; junction bases with no gene match: 11. CDR3 sequence (DNA): TGTGCCAGCAGTGACGGACAGGAGCTACCTTACGAGCAGTACTTC. Residues: CASSDGQELPYEQYF.

This clonotype was seen repeatedly, ten times or more. V and J are TRBV6-5 and TRBJ2-5; 11 positions match TRBD2. This CDR3 region has 13 residues. Looked up from germline, CDR1 is MNHEY and CDR2 is SVGAGI. V shed 6 bases and J 6 bases; nucleotides not matched to a gene: 3. In DNA, the CDR3 is TGTGCCAGCAGACTAGCGGGAGCCCAGACCCAGTACTTC. This sequence encodes CASRLAGAQTQYF.

This clonotype has ten or more counts. The CDR3 reads CASSLEGPGSYNEQFF. The CDR3 nucleotides read TGTGCCAGCAGTTTAGAGGGACCTGGCTCCTACAATGAGCAGTTCTTC. The chain employs TRBV28 and TRBJ2-1, with D tentatively TRBD1 or TRBD2 (5 bases each). V was trimmed by 2 bases and J by 0 bases, leaving 11 bases between them. Per the germline V gene, CDR1 is MDHEN and CDR2 is SYDVKM. The CDR3 is 16 residues long.

Many counts were recorded for this clonotype. The chain couples TRBV12-3 or TRBV12-4 to TRBJ2-5; 8 nucleotides match TRBD1. The CDR3 runs to 15 residues. Trimming removed 2 bases from V and 4 bases from J; junction bases left unmatched: 6. In DNA, the CDR3 is TGTGCCAGCAGTTTAATGGTAACAGGGGGAGAGACCCAGTACTTC. Its protein product is CASSLMVTGGETQYF.

In its sample, this clonotype was seen many times. The V gene is TRBV3-1, the J gene TRBJ2-7, with TRBD1 matching over 8 bases. J lost 4 bases, V lost 4 bases, and 9 bases had no gene match. CDR3 length: 15 amino acids. Germline V CDR1 and CDR2: LGHDT, YNNKEL (reference sequence). Here the CDR3 reads CASSLGQGRIYEQYF. The DNA of the CDR3 is TGTGCCAGCAGCCTTGGACAGGGAAGAATTTACGAGCAGTACTTC.

This clonotype was recorded many times. V usage is TRBV29-1 and J usage is TRBJ1-5; tentative D call: TRBD1 (6 bases). The CDR3 sequence is 13 residues long. Germline V gene sequence: CDR1 SQVTM, CDR2 ANQGSEA. Trimming left V 5 bases short and J 6 bases short, with 14 bases between. CDR3 in DNA: TGCAGCGTTTGGTCAGGGGAGGCTCAGCCCCAGCATTTT. The encoded protein is CSVWSGEAQPQHF. Using reference TRBV29-1 and TRBJ1-5 for the parts outside the CDR3, the full variable domain is SAVISQKPSRDICQRGTSLTIQCQVDSQVTMMFWYRQQPGQSLTLIATANQGSEATYESGFVIDKFPISRPNLTFSTLTVSNMSPEDSSIYLCSVWSGEAQPQHFGDGTRLSIL.

This clonotype appeared many times. The chain is built from TRBV20-1 and TRBJ2-5, with a weak D call TRBD2 (5 bases). The CDR3 consists of 12 residues. The V and J ends lost 5 bases and 2 bases respectively, with 9 bases between them. Per the germline V gene, CDR1 is DFQATT and CDR2 is SNEGSKA (reference sequence). CDR3 nucleotides: TGCAGTGCTCCCGGGAATCAAGAGACCCAGTACTTC. Translation: CSAPGNQETQYF.

With respect to this clonotype: Since a far larger clone is one base different, this is likely a read error. This chain links TRBV27 with TRBJ1-4; no firm D call. Germline lookup yields CDR1 MNHEY and CDR2 SMNVEV (reference sequence). The CDR3 loop spans 16 amino acids. CDR3 coding DNA: TGTGCCAGCAGTTGGGAGTATAGGGCCACTAATGAAAGACTGTTTTTT. Translated: CASSWEYRATNERLFF.

This clonotype was picked up many times. The chain carries TRBV19 and TRBJ2-1, with 8 bases aligning to TRBD1. V dropped 3 bases and J dropped 2; count of bases not matched to a gene: 0. The germline V gene has CDR1 LNHDA and CDR2 SQIVND (reference sequence). This CDR3 spans 14 amino acids. CDR3 DNA: TGTGCCAGTAGTATCAGGGGGCCCTACAATGAGCAGTTCTTC. As protein: CASSIRGPYNEQFF.

This clonotype was counted many times. The chain carries TRBV10-3 and TRBJ1-2; no reliable D call. Trimming removed 3 bases from V and 5 bases from J, with 13 bases in between. Germline CDR1 and CDR2: ENHRY and SYGVKD. The CDR3 spans 14 residues. The CDR3 nucleotides are TGTGCCATCAGTGATGCCCTACAAGGTTATGGCTACACCTTC. This codes for CAISDALQGYGYTF.

The table lists this clonotype with many counts. The chain is built from TRBV18 and TRBJ2-5, with 9 bases lining up with TRBD2. This CDR3 spans 16 amino acids. Germline trimming cut 3 bases from V and 5 bases from J; bases unmatched to any gene: 10. From germline, CDR1 is KGHSH and CDR2 LQKENI. The CDR3 DNA reads as TGTGCCAGCTCACCTGGCGGGGGGGCTCAGTCGGAGACCCAGTACTTC. Protein: CASSPGGGAQSETQYF. Combining the CDR3 with reference TRBV18 and TRBJ2-5 gives the whole variable domain NAGVMQNPRHLVRRRGQEARLRCSPMKGHSHVYWYRQLPEEGLKFMVYLQKENIIDESGMPKERFSAEFPKEGPSILRIQQVVRGDSAAYFCASSPGGGAQSETQYFGPGTRLLVL.

This clonotype was detected ten times or more. The gene calls are TRBV12-3 or TRBV12-4 and TRBJ2-1; 8 bases agree with TRBD1. The CDR3 runs to 13 residues. The trim removed 7 bases at V and 9 bases at J, leaving 8 bases unmatched. The CDR3 reads CASTPTGEVEQFF. CDR3 nucleotide sequence: TGTGCCAGCACCCCGACAGGGGAGGTTGAGCAGTTCTTC.

Remarks on this clonotype: A far larger clone is just one base off, so this is likely a read error. The chain employs TRBV6-8 and TRBJ2-3; D remains ambiguous. Germline values: CDR1 MNHGY, CDR2 SAAAGT. The CDR3 is 15 residues long. In DNA form, the CDR3 reads TGTACCAGCACCGACCTTTCCAAAGGCACAGATACGCAGTATTTT. Amino acids: CTSTDLSKGTDTQYF.

This clonotype has at least ten counts. The V and J genes are TRBV12-3 or TRBV12-4 and TRBJ2-1; 7 nucleotides line up with TRBD1. The CDR3 covers 14 residues. Trimming took 5 bases from V and 6 from J; bases not matched to a gene: 7. CDR3 region: CASSPVQGSNEQFF. Written as DNA, the CDR3 is TGTGCCAGCAGTCCCGTACAGGGGTCCAATGAGCAGTTCTTC.

About this clonotype: A far larger clone is just one base off, so this is likely a read error. This rearrangement joins TRBV6-8 to TRBJ2-1; TRBD1 might be the D (6 bases). Germline V gene data show CDR1 as MNHGY and CDR2 as SAAAGT. There are 14 residues in the CDR3. The V and J ends lost 5 bases and 10 bases respectively, with 18 bases between them. The CDR3 spells CASSRRTETYEQFF. As DNA, the CDR3 is TGTGCCAGCAGTAGGAGGACAGAAACCTACGAGCAGTTCTTC.

This clonotype was found many times. The DNA of the CDR3 is TGTGCCAGCAGCCCCCTACAGGGGCGCACGGAGACCCAGTACTTC. Protein product: CASSPLQGRTETQYF. J is TRBJ2-5 and V is TRBV11-2; TRBD1 matches at 7 bases. This CDR3 is 15 amino acids long. Trimming cost V 5 bases and J 5 bases; bases outside gene matches: 11. Germline CDR1 reads SGHAT; CDR2 reads FQNNGV.

V is TRBV3-1 and J is TRBJ2-1; 7 positions agree with TRBD1. This CDR3 spans 17 amino acids. V was pared by 0 bases and J by 5 bases, with 10 bases of the junction left unmatched. The germline CDR1 and CDR2 sequences are LGHDT and YNNKEL (reference sequence). CDR3 protein: CASSQDFPGGFNNEQFF. The CDR3 DNA reads TGTGCCAGCAGCCAAGATTTTCCAGGGGGTTTCAACAATGAGCAGTTCTTC.

This clonotype was counted many times. The chain joins TRBV27 to TRBJ2-1; D is perhaps TRBD1 or TRBD2 (7 bases each). This CDR3 region has 16 residues. V was shortened by 3 bases and J by 4 bases, with 16 bases between the two germline ends. Looked up from germline, CDR1 is MNHEY and CDR2 is SMNVEV (reference sequence). CDR3 region: CASSFFLQGGYNEQFF. The CDR3 bases are TGTGCCAGCAGTTTCTTTTTGCAGGGGGGGTACAATGAGCAGTTCTTC.

Notes on this clonotype: This could be a read error, since a much larger clone is one nucleotide away. The chain has TRBV5-1 and TRBJ2-5; TRBD2 might be the D (6 bases). The germline gives CDR1 SGHRS, CDR2 YFSETQ. This CDR3 has 15 residues. In nucleotides, the CDR3 is TGCGCCAGCAGCTTGGCCGGGACTTTCCAAGAGACCCAGTGCTTC. Protein sequence: CASSLAGTFQETQCF. The full variable domain, in which reference TRBV5-1 and TRBJ2-5 provide the parts outside the CDR3, is KAGVTQTPRYLIKTRGQQVTLSCSPISGHRSVSWYQQTPGQGLQFLFEYFSETQRNKGNFPGRFSGRQFSNSRSEMNVSTLELGDSALYLCASSLAGTFQETQCFGPGTRLLVL.

This clonotype was recorded a few times. This rearrangement joins TRBV13 to TRBJ1-3; unclear D gene. This CDR3 comprises 16 residues. Trimming cost V 5 bases and J 0 bases, with 14 bases left between them. Germline V gene sequence: CDR1 PRHDT, CDR2 FYEKMQ (reference sequence). As DNA, the CDR3 is TGTGCCAGCAGCACTTTTAACGGAGGCTCTGGAAACACCATATATTTT. The encoded protein is CASSTFNGGSGNTIYF.